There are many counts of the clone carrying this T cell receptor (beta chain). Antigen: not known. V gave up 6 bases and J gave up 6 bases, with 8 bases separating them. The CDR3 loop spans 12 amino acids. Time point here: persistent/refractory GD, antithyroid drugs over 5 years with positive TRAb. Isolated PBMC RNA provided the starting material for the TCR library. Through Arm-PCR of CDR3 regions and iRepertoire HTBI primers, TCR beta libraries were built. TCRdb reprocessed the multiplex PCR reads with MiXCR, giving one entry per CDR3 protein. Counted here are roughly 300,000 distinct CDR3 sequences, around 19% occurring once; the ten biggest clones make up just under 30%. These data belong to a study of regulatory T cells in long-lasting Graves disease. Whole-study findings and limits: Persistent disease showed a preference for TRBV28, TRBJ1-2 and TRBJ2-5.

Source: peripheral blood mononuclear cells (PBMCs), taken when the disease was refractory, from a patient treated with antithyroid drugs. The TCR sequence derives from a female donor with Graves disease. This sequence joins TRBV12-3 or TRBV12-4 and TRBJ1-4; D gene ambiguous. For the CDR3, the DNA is TGTGCCAGCAGCCTCATGGATGAAAAACTGTTTTTT. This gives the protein CASSLMDEKLFF.